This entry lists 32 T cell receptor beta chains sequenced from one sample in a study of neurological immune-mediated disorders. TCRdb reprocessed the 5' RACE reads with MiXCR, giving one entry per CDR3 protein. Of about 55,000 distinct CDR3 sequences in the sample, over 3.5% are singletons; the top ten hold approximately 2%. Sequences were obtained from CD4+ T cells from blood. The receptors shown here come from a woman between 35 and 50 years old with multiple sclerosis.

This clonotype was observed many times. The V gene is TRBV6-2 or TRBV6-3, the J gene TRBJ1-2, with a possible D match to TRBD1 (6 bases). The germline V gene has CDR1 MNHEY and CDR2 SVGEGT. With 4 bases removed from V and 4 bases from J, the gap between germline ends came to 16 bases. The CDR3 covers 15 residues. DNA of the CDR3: TGTGCCAGCAGTTCCCCTTTTCAGGGGATCTATGGCTACACCTTC. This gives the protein CASSSPFQGIYGYTF.

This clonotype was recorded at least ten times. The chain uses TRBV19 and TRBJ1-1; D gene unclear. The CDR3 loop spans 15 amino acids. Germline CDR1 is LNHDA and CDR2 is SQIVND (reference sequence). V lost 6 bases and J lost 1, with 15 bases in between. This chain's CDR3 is CASSPSFGQNTEAFF. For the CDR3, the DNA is TGTGCCAGTAGCCCTAGTTTTGGTCAGAACACTGAAGCTTTCTTT. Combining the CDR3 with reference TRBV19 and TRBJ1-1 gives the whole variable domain DGGITQSPKYLFRKEGQNVTLSCEQNLNHDAMYWYRQDPGQGLRLIYYSQIVNDFQKGDIAEGYSVSREKKESFPLTVTSAQKNPTAFYLCASSPSFGQNTEAFFGQGTRLTVV.

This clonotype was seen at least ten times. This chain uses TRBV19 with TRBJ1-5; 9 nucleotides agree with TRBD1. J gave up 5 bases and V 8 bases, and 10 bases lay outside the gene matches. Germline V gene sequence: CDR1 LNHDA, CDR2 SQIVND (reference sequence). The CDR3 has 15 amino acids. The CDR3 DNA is TGTGCCAGTCAACGGCCCGGGACAGGGCATCAGCCCCAGCATTTT. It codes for CASQRPGTGHQPQHF.

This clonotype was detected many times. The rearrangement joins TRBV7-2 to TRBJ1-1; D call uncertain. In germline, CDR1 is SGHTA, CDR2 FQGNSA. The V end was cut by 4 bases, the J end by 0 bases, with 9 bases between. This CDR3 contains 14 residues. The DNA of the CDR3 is TGTGCCAGCAGCTCTGATAGGCTGAACACTGAAGCTTTCTTT. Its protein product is CASSSDRLNTEAFF.

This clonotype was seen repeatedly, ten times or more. CDR3 residues: CASSLSGNTYGYTF. The CDR3 DNA follows: TGTGCCAGCAGTTTATCGGGGAATACCTATGGCTACACCTTC. The J gene is TRBJ1-2, the V gene TRBV27; D not resolved. V lost 0 bases and J lost 4, with 9 bases in between. The CDR3 is 14 residues long. CDR1 is MNHEY and CDR2 is SMNVEV in the germline V gene (reference sequence).

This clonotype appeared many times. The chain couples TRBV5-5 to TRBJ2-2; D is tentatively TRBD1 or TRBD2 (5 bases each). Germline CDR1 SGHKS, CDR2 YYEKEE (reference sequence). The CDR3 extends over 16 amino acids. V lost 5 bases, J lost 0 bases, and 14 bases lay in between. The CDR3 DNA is TGTGCCAGCAGTACATTCCGGGGCGCGAACACCGGGGAGCTGTTTTTT. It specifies CASSTFRGANTGELFF.

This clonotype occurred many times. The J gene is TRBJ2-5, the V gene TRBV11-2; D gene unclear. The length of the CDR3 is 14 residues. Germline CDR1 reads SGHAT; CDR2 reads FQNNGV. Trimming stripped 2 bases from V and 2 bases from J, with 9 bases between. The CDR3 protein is CASSLSTLQETQYF. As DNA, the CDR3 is TGTGCCAGCAGCTTAAGTACACTTCAAGAGACCCAGTACTTC.

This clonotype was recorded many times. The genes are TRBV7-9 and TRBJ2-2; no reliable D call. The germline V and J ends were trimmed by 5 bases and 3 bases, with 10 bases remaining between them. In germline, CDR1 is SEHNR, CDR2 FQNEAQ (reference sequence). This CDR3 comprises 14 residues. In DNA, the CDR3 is TGTGCCAGCAGCCTGGGGATCCACACCGGGGAGCTGTTTTTT. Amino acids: CASSLGIHTGELFF.

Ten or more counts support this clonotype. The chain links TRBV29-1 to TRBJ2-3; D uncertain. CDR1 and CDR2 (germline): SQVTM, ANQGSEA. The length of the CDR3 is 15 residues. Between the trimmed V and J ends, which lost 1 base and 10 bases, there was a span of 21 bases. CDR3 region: CSVEGGLRTGPAQYF. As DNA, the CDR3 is TGCAGCGTTGAAGGTGGGCTCCGGACCGGACCTGCGCAGTATTTT.

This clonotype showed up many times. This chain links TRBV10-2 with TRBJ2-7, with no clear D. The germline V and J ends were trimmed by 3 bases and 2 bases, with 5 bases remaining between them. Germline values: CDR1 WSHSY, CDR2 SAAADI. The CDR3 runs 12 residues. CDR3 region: CASSDPPYEQYF. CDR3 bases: TGCGCCAGCAGTGACCCCCCCTACGAGCAGTACTTC.

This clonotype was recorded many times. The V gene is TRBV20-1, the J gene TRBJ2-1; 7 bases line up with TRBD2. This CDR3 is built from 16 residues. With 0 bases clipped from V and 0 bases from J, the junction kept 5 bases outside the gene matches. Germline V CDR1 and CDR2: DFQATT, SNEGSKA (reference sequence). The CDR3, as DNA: TGCAGTGCTAGAGACTGGGGGGGGAGCTCCTACAATGAGCAGTTCTTC. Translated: CSARDWGGSSYNEQFF.

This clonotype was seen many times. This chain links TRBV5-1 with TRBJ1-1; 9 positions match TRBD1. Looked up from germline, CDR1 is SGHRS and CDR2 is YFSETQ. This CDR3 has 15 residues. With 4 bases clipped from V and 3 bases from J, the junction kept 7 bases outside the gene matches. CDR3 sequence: CASSLQTGGDTEAFF. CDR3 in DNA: TGCGCCAGCAGCCTCCAGACAGGGGGTGACACTGAAGCTTTCTTT. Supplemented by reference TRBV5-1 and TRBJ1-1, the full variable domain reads KAGVTQTPRYLIKTRGQQVTLSCSPISGHRSVSWYQQTPGQGLQFLFEYFSETQRNKGNFPGRFSGRQFSNSRSEMNVSTLELGDSALYLCASSLQTGGDTEAFFGQGTRLTVV.

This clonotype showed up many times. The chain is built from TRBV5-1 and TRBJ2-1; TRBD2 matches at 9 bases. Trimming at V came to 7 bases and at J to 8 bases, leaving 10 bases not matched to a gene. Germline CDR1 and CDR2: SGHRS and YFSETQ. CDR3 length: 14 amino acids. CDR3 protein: CASSRGGGEDEQFF. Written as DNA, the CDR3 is TGCGCCAGCTCAAGGGGCGGGGGGGAGGATGAGCAGTTCTTC.

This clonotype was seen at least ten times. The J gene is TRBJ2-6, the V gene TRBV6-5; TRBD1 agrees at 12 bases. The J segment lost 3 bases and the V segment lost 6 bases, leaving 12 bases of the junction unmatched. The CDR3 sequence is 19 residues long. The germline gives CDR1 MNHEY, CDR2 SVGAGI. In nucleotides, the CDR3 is TGTGCCAGCAGGCCTTGGGGACAGGGGGCTAGTGGTGGGGCCAACGTCCTGACTTTC. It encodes CASRPWGQGASGGANVLTF.

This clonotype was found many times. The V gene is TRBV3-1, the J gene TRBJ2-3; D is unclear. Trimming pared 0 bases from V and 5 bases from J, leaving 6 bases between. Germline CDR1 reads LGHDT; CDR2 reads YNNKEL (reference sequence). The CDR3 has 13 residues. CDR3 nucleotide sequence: TGTGCCAGCAGCCAAGATCCCGGAGATACGCAGTATTTT. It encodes CASSQDPGDTQYF.

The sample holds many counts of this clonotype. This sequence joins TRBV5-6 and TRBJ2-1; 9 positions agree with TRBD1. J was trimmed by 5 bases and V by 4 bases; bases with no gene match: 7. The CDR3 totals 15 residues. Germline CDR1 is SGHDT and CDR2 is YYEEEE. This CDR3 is CASSPDRGGDNEQFF. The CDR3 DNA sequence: TGTGCCAGCAGCCCGGACAGGGGAGGTGACAATGAGCAGTTCTTC.

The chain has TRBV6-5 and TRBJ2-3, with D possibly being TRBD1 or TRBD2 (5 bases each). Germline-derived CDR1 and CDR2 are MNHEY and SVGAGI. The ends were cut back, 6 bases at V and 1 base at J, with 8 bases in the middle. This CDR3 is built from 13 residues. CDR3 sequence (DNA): TGTGCCAGCAGATGGGACCGCACAGATACGCAGTATTTT. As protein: CASRWDRTDTQYF.

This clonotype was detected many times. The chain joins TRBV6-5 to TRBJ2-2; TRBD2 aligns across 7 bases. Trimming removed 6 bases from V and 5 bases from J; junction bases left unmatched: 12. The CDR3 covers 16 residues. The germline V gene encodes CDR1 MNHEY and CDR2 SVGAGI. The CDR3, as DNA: TGTGCCAGCAGCCCCGACCTCGCGGGGGTTACCGGGGAGCTGTTTTTT. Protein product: CASSPDLAGVTGELFF.

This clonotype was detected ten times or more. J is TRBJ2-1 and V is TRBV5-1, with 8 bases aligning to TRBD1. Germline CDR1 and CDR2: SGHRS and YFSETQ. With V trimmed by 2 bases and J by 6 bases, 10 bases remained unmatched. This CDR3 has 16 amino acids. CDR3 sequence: CASSLSQGAPPNEQFF. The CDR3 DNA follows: TGCGCCAGCAGCTTATCTCAGGGGGCGCCGCCCAATGAGCAGTTCTTC. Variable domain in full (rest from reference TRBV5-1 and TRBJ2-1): KAGVTQTPRYLIKTRGQQVTLSCSPISGHRSVSWYQQTPGQGLQFLFEYFSETQRNKGNFPGRFSGRQFSNSRSEMNVSTLELGDSALYLCASSLSQGAPPNEQFFGPGTRLTVL.

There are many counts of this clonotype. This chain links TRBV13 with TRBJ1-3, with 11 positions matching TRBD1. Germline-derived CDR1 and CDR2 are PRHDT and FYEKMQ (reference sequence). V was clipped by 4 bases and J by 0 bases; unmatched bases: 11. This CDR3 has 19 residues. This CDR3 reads CASSSSGTGGPYSGNTIYF. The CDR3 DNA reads TGTGCCAGCAGCTCCTCCGGGACAGGGGGTCCCTACTCTGGAAACACCATATATTTT.

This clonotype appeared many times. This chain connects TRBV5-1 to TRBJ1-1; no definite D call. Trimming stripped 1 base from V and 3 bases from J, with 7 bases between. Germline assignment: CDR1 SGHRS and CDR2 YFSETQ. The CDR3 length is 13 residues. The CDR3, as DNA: TGCGCCAGCAGCTTGAAGAGGGACACTGAAGCTTTCTTT. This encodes CASSLKRDTEAFF.

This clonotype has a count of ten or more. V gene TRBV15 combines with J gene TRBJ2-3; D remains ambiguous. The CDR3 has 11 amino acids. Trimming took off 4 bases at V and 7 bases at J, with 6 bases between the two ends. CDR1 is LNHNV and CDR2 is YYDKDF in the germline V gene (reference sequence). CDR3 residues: CATSIAYTQYF. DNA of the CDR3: TGTGCCACCAGCATAGCCTATACGCAGTATTTT.

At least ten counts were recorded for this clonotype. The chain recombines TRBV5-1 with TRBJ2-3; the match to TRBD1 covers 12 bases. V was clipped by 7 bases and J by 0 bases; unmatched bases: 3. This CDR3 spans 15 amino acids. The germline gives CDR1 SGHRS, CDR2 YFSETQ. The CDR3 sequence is CASRDRGQSTDTQYF. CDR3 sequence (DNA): TGCGCCAGCCGGGACAGGGGGCAAAGCACAGATACGCAGTATTTT.

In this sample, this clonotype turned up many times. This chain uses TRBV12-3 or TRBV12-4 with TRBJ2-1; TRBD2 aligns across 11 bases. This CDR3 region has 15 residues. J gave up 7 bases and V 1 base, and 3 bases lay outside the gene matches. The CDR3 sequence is CASSLVSGGANEQFF. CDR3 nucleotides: TGTGCCAGCAGTTTAGTTAGCGGGGGGGCAAATGAGCAGTTCTTC.

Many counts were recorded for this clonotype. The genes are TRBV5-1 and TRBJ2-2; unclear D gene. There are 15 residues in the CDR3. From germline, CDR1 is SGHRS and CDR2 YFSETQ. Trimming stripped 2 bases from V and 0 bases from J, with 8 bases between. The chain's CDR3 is CASSFGNSNTGELFF. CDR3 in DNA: TGCGCCAGCAGCTTTGGTAACTCGAACACCGGGGAGCTGTTTTTT.

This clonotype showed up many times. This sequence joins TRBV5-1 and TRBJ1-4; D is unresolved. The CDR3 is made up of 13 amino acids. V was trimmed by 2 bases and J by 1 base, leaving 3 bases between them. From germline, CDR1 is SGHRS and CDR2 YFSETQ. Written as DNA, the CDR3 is TGCGCCAGCAGCTTAGGAACTAATGAAAAACTGTTTTTT. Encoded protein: CASSLGTNEKLFF.

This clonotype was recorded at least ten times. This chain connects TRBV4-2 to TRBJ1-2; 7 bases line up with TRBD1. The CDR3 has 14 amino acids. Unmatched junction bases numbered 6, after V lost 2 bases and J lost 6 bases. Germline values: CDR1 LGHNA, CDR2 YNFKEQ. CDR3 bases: TGTGCCAGCAGCCAATCGCGGGACAGAGATGGCTACACCTTC. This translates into CASSQSRDRDGYTF.

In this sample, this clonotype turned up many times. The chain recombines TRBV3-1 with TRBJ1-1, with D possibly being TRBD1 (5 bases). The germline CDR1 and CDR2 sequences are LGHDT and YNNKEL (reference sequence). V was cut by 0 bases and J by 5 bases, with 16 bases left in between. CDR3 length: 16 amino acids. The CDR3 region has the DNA TGTGCCAGCAGCCAAGATCTCGGACACTTAAGGACTGAAGCTTTCTTT. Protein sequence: CASSQDLGHLRTEAFF.

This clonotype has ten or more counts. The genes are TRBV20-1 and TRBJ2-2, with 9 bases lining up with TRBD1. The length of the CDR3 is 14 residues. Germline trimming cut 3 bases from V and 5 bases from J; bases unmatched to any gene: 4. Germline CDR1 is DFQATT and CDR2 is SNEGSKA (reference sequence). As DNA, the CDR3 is TGCAGTGCTAGGACAGGGGGGAATACCGGGGAGCTGTTTTTT. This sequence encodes CSARTGGNTGELFF.

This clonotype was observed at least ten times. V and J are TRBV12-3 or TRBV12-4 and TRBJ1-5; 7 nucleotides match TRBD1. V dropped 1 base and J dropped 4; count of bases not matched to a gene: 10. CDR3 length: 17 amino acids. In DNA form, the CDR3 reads TGTGCCAGCAGTTTAGGGGTGGACAGGTCGTTGAATCAGCCCCAGCATTTT. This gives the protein CASSLGVDRSLNQPQHF.

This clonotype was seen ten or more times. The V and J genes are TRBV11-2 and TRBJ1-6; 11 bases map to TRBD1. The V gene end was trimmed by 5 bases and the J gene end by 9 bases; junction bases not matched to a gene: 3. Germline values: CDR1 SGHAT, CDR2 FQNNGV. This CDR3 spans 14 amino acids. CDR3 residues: CASSPGTGGSPLHF. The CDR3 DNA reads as TGTGCCAGCAGCCCTGGGACAGGGGGTTCACCCCTCCACTTT.

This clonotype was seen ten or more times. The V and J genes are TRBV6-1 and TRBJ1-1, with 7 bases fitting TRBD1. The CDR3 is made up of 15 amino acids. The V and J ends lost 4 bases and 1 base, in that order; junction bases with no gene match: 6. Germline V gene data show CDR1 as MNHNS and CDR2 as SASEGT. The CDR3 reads CASSGDRVGNTEAFF. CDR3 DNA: TGTGCCAGCAGTGGAGACAGGGTTGGGAACACTGAAGCTTTCTTT.